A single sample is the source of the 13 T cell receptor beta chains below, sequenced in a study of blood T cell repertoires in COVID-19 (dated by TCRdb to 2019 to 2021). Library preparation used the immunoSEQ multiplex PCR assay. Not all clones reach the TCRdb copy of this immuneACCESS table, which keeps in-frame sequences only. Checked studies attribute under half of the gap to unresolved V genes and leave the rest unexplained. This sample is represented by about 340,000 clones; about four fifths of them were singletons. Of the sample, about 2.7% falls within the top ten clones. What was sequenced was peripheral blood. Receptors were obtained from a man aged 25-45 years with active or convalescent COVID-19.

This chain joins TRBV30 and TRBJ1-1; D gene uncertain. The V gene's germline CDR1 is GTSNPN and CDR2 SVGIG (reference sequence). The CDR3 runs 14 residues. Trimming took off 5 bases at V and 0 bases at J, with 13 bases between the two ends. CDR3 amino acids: CAWAERRLNTEAFF. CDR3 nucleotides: TGTGCCTGGGCGGAGAGGAGGTTGAACACTGAAGCTTTCTTT.

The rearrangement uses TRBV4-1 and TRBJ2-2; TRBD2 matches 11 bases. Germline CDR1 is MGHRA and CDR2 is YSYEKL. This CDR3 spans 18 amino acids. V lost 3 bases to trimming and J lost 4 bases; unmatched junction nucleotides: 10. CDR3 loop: CASSHVFRLAGSTGELFF. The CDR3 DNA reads TGCGCCAGCAGCCATGTATTCCGACTAGCGGGGTCCACCGGGGAGCTGTTTTTT.

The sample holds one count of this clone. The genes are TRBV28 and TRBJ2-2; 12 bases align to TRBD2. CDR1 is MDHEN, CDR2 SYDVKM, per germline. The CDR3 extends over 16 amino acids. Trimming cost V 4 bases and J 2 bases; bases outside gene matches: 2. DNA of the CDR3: TGTGCCAGCAGTTGGGGACTAGCGGGTAACACCGGGGAGCTGTTTTTT. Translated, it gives CASSWGLAGNTGELFF.

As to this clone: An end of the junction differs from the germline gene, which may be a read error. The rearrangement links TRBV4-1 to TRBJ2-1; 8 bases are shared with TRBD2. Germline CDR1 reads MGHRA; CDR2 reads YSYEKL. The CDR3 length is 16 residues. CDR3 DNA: TGCGCCAGCAGACAAGTCGGCGGGGGGACCAACAATGAGCAGTTCTTC. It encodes CASRQVGGGTNNEQFF.

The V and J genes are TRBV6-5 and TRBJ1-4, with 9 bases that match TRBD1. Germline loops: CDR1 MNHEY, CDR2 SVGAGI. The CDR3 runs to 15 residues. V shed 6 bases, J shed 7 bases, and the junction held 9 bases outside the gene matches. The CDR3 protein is CASSSGTGRGEKLFF. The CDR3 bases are TGTGCCAGCAGCTCCGGGACAGGGAGGGGTGAAAAACTGTTTTTT.

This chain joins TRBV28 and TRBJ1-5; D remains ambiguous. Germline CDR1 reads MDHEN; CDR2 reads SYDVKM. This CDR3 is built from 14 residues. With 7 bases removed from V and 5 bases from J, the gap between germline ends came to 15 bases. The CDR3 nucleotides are TGTGCCAGCACCAGAGGGAGCAGAGATCAGCCCCAGCATTTT. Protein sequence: CASTRGSRDQPQHF.

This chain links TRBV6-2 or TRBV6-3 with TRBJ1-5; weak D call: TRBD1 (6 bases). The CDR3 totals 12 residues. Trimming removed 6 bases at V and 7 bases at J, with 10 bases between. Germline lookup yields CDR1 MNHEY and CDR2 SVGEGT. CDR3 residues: CASSTGPQPQHF. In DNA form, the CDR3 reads TGTGCCAGCAGCACAGGGCCCCAGCCCCAGCATTTT.

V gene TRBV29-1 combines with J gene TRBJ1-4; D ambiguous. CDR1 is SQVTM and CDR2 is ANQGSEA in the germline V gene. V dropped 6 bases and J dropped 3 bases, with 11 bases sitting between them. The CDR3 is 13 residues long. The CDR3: CSVEGQANEKLFF. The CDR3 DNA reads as TGCAGCGTCGAGGGTCAGGCTAATGAAAAACTGTTTTTT.

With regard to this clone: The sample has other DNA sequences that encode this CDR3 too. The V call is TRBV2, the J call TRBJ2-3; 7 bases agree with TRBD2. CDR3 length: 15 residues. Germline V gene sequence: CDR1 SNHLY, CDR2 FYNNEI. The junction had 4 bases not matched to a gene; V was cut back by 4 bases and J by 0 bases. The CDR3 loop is CASSGGTTSTDTQYF. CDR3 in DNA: TGTGCCAGCAGTGGGGGGACTACCAGCACAGATACGCAGTATTTT.

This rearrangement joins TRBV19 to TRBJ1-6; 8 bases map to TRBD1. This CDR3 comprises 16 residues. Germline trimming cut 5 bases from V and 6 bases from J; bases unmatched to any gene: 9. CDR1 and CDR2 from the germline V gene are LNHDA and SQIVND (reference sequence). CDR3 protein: CASSARTGFFNSPLHF. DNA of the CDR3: TGTGCCAGTAGTGCCCGGACAGGGTTCTTTAATTCACCCCTCCACTTT.

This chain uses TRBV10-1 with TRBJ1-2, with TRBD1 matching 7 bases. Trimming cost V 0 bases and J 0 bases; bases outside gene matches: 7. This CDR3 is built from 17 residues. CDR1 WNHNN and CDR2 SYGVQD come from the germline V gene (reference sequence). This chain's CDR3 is CASSESETGRPNYGYTF. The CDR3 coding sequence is TGCGCCAGCAGTGAGTCCGAGACAGGGAGACCTAACTATGGCTACACCTTC.

DNA of the CDR3: TGTGCCAGCCAAAGGGACAGGGGCCCCACAGATACGCAGTATTTT. Protein: CASQRDRGPTDTQYF. The genes are TRBV2 and TRBJ2-3; 10 bases are a match to TRBD1. Germline assignment: CDR1 SNHLY and CDR2 FYNNEI. With V trimmed by 8 bases and J by 2 bases, 7 bases remained unmatched. This CDR3 contains 15 residues.

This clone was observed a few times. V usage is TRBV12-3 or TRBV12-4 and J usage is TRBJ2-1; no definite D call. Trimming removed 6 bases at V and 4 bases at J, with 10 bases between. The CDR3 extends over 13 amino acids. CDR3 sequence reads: CASSGDAYNEQFF. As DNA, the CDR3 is TGTGCCAGCAGCGGAGATGCGTACAATGAGCAGTTCTTC.